This entry lists 7 T cell receptor beta chains sequenced from one sample in a study of blood T cell repertoires in COVID-19 (dated by TCRdb to between 2020 and 2021). Libraries were built with the immunoSEQ multiplex PCR assay. The immuneACCESS repertoire file appears here via TCRdb, limited to in-frame rearrangements. These files lack a portion of the clones; in checked studies, under half of the deficit traces to unresolved V genes, and the cause of the others is not known. This sample gives 110,000 or so clones in total; approximately 71% of them show up just once. Approximately 8% of the sample belongs to the ten largest clones. Material: peripheral blood. These receptors all stem from a human donor in a cohort sampled during active COVID-19.

The rearrangement uses TRBV5-1 and TRBJ2-7, with D hard to call. The CDR3 spans 13 residues. Trimming removed 1 base from V and 0 bases from J, with 5 bases in between. Germline V gene data show CDR1 as SGHRS and CDR2 as YFSETQ. Here the CDR3 DNA reads TGCGCCAGCAGCTTGCCCAGCTCCTACGAGCAGTACTTC. Its protein product is CASSLPSSYEQYF.

This clone was recorded a few times. J is TRBJ1-2 and V is TRBV18; 12 bases are a match to TRBD1. V trimming: 2 bases; J trimming: 4 bases; junction bases outside the gene matches: 2. The CDR3 totals 15 residues. Germline CDR1 is KGHSH and CDR2 is LQKENI. In nucleotides, the CDR3 is TGTGCCAGCTCACCAGGGACAGGGGGCGGCTATGGCTACACCTTC. Translated: CASSPGTGGGYGYTF.

The chain recombines TRBV5-1 with TRBJ1-2, with 9 positions matching TRBD1. The V segment lost 4 bases and the J segment 4 bases; nucleotides outside the gene matches: 8. The CDR3 is 15 residues long. CDR1 is SGHRS and CDR2 is YFSETQ in the germline V gene. CDR3 bases: TGCGCCAGCAGCACGGACAGGGGAGAACTCTATGGCTACACCTTC. This sequence encodes CASSTDRGELYGYTF. Complete variable domain (other parts from reference TRBV5-1 and TRBJ1-2): KAGVTQTPRYLIKTRGQQVTLSCSPISGHRSVSWYQQTPGQGLQFLFEYFSETQRNKGNFPGRFSGRQFSNSRSEMNVSTLELGDSALYLCASSTDRGELYGYTFGSGTRLTVV.

This clone was seen a single time. The chain has TRBV4-1 and TRBJ2-6, with D possibly TRBD1 on 7 matching bases. Trimming removed 0 bases at V and 0 bases at J, with 18 bases between. The CDR3 runs to 20 residues. Germline CDR1 and CDR2: MGHRA and YSYEKL. The CDR3 sequence: CASSQDARGTHGSGANVLTF. CDR3 sequence (DNA): TGCGCCAGCAGCCAAGATGCCAGGGGGACTCATGGCTCTGGGGCCAACGTCCTGACTTTC.

The rearrangement links TRBV30 to TRBJ2-7, with TRBD2 identical over 14 bases. Losses at the gene ends were 2 bases for V and 3 bases for J; bases not matched to a gene: 15. Germline lookup yields CDR1 GTSNPN and CDR2 SVGIG (reference sequence). This CDR3 is 19 amino acids long. The CDR3 is CAWSPPPGLAGGQVYEQYF. The CDR3 region has the DNA TGTGCCTGGAGTCCCCCCCCCGGACTAGCGGGGGGCCAGGTCTACGAGCAGTACTTC. The variable domain in full, with the rest retrieved from reference TRBV30 and TRBJ2-7, is SQTIHQWPATLVQPVGSPLSLECTVEGTSNPNLYWYRQAAGRGLQLLFYSVGIGQISSEVPQNLSASRPQDRQFILSSKKLLLSDSGFYLCAWSPPPGLAGGQVYEQYFGPGTRLTVT.

This chain links TRBV28 with TRBJ2-1, with 8 bases aligning to TRBD2. V lost 3 bases and J lost 0; bases outside the gene matches: 13. Germline CDR1 MDHEN, CDR2 SYDVKM. This CDR3 contains 19 residues. For the CDR3, the DNA is TGTGCCAGCAGTTTCCGGGGGGGGGACTACCCTATCTCCTACAATGAGCAGTTCTTC. Translating gives CASSFRGGDYPISYNEQFF.

This clone was observed a few times. This chain joins TRBV30 and TRBJ1-1; no definite D call. The germline V and J ends were trimmed by 3 bases and 4 bases, with 18 bases remaining between them. Germline values: CDR1 GTSNPN, CDR2 SVGIG (reference sequence). The CDR3 covers 15 residues. The CDR3 DNA follows: TGTGCCTGGAGCGCCCCAGAGCGGTTGGCCACTGAAGCTTTCTTT. Translated, it gives CAWSAPERLATEAFF.